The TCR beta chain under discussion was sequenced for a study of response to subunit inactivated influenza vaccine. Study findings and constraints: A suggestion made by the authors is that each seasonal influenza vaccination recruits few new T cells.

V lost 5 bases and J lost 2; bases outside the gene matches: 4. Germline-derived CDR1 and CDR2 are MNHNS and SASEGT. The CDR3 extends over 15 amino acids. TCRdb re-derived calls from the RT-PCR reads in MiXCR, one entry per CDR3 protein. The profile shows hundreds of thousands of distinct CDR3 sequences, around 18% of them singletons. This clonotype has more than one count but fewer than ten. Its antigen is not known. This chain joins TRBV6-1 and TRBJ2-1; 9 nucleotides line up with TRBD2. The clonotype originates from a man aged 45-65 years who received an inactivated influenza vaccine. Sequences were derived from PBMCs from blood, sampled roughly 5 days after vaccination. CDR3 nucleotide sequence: TGTGCCAGCAGTAGGACTAGCGAGACCTACAATGAGCAGTTCTTC. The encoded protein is CASSRTSETYNEQFF.